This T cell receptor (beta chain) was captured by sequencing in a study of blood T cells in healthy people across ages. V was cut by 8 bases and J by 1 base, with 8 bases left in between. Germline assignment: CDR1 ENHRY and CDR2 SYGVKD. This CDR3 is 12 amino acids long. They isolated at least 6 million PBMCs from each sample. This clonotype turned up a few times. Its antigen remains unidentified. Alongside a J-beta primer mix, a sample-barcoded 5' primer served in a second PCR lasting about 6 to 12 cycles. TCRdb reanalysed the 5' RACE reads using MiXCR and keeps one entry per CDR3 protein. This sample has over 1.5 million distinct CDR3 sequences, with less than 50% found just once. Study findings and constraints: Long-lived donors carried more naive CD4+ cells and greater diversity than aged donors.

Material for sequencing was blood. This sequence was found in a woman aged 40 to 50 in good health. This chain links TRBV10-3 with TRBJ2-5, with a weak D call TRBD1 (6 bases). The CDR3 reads CAIGDTQETQYF. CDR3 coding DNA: TGTGCCATCGGGGACACCCAAGAGACCCAGTACTTC.